This record looks at one T cell receptor beta chain sequence and its context. RNA transcripts were the template, and TCR beta CDR3 regions were amplified from them. The library came from an HTBI-primed first-round RT-PCR and a second-round multiplex PCR. MiXCR, applied by TCRdb to the multiplex PCR reads, yields one record per CDR3 protein. The sample includes 450,000 to 600,000 distinct CDR3 sequences, just under 40% of them seen just once. The data were taken from a study of Graves' ophthalmopathy and Graves' hyperthyroidism. Germline loops: CDR1 SGHRS, CDR2 YFSETQ. Trimming left V 2 bases short and J 0 bases short, with 14 bases between. The CDR3 length is 16 residues.

Sequencing was performed on peripheral blood or thyroid tissue (not recorded which). This clonotype originated in an adult man with Graves' hyperthyroidism. The genes are TRBV5-1 and TRBJ1-2; perhaps TRBD1 as D (5 bases). DNA of the CDR3: TGCGCCAGCAGCTTCGGACTAGCGGGGGCTAACTATGGCTACACCTTC. Translation: CASSFGLAGANYGYTF.